This T cell receptor (beta chain) originates from a study of response to subunit inactivated influenza vaccine. TCRdb re-derived calls from the RT-PCR reads in MiXCR, one entry per CDR3 protein. The sample shows approximately 300,000 distinct CDR3 sequences, roughly 20% of them seen only once. The germline gives CDR1 DFQATT, CDR2 SNEGSKA (reference sequence). V lost 3 bases and J lost 6, with 12 bases in between. This CDR3 spans 13 amino acids. Regarding this clonotype: The antigen is undetermined.

Study outcomes and limitations: Few new T cells, the authors suggested, are recruited by each seasonal influenza vaccination.

This chain links TRBV20-1 with TRBJ2-4; D ambiguous. The sample consisted of PBMCs from blood, taken about 19 months after vaccination. The receptor was derived from a man between 50 and 75 years old who received an inactivated influenza vaccine. The CDR3 DNA sequence: TGCAGTGCTAGGGATCTGATAGGAAACATTCAGTACTTC. Protein product: CSARDLIGNIQYF.